Listed below are T cell receptor beta chains from one sample, sequenced in a study of T-cell memory formation after mild COVID-19. MiXCR was run by TCRdb on the 5' RACE reads, yielding one entry per CDR3 protein. The sample comprises 470,000 or so distinct CDR3 sequences, around 20% of which are singletons, and roughly 8.4% rests with the top ten. The sequencing sample was made of PBMCs or a T cell subset sorted from them (not recorded which). Receptors were obtained from an adult woman who had mild COVID-19 (a few samples of this study predate the infection). Cell type and time point are not known. CDR3s include the opening cysteine and the closing phenylalanine or tryptophan. Fields, in order: clone size, D gene, V gene, J gene, CDR3 protein, CDR3 DNA. D genes are given only for firm matches. Clone size is given for some rows only: seen once, a few or many times, or a class if the clone is expanded.

clone size: -; D gene: TRBD1; V gene: TRBV29-1; J gene: TRBJ1-6; CDR3 protein: CSVQEGAPNSPLHF; CDR3 DNA: TGCAGCGTCCAAGAGGGGGCCCCTAATTCACCCCTCCACTTT
clone size: many; D gene: -; V gene: TRBV4-3; J gene: TRBJ1-1; CDR3 protein: CASSRGGETEAFF; CDR3 DNA: TGCGCCAGCAGCCGGGGGGGAGAGACTGAAGCTTTCTTT
clone size: -; D gene: -; V gene: TRBV4-1; J gene: TRBJ2-2; CDR3 protein: CASSSVEDWANTGELFF; CDR3 DNA: TGCGCCAGCAGCTCCGTGGAGGACTGGGCGAACACCGGGGAGCTGTTTTTT
clone size: few; D gene: TRBD2; V gene: TRBV7-2; J gene: TRBJ2-2; CDR3 protein: CASSSGPPGLAAGELFF; CDR3 DNA: TGTGCCAGCAGCTCAGGACCACCGGGACTAGCGGCCGGGGAGCTGTTTTTT
clone size: -; D gene: TRBD2; V gene: TRBV5-1; J gene: TRBJ2-2; CDR3 protein: CASSLEVAGNTGELFF; CDR3 DNA: TGCGCCAGCAGCTTGGAGGTAGCGGGGAACACCGGGGAGCTGTTTTTT
clone size: -; D gene: -; V gene: TRBV2; J gene: TRBJ1-5; CDR3 protein: CASSADPQGQPQHF; CDR3 DNA: TGTGCCAGCAGCGCCGACCCTCAGGGTCAGCCCCAGCATTTT
clone size: few; D gene: -; V gene: TRBV12-3/TRBV12-4; J gene: TRBJ1-1; CDR3 protein: CASSLSPPTGTEAFF; CDR3 DNA: TGTGCCAGCAGTTTGTCCCCGCCGACGGGCACTGAAGCTTTCTTT
clone size: -; D gene: -; V gene: TRBV12-3/TRBV12-4; J gene: TRBJ1-2; CDR3 protein: CATDSYTF; CDR3 DNA: TGTGCCACCGACAGCTACACCTTC
clone size: few; D gene: -; V gene: TRBV18; J gene: TRBJ2-6; CDR3 protein: CASSPTGYSGANVLTF; CDR3 DNA: TGTGCCAGCTCACCTACGGGTTACAGTGGGGCCAACGTCCTGACTTTC
clone size: -; D gene: -; V gene: TRBV3-1; J gene: TRBJ1-2; CDR3 protein: CASSWQNGGFYGYTF; CDR3 DNA: TGTGCCAGCAGCTGGCAGAACGGGGGGTTCTATGGCTACACCTTC
clone size: -; D gene: TRBD1; V gene: TRBV29-1; J gene: TRBJ2-7; CDR3 protein: CSAGQGGSYEQYF; CDR3 DNA: TGCAGCGCTGGACAGGGGGGCTCCTACGAGCAGTACTTC
clone size: -; D gene: -; V gene: TRBV12-3/TRBV12-4; J gene: TRBJ1-1; CDR3 protein: CASSFPGLTGEAFF; CDR3 DNA: TGTGCCAGCAGTTTTCCGGGCCTTACGGGTGAAGCTTTCTTT
clone size: -; D gene: TRBD2; V gene: TRBV5-5; J gene: TRBJ2-1; CDR3 protein: CASTRLAGGHNEQFF; CDR3 DNA: TGTGCCAGCACTCGACTAGCGGGGGGTCACAATGAGCAGTTCTTC
clone size: few; D gene: TRBD2; V gene: TRBV27; J gene: TRBJ2-3; CDR3 protein: CASSLSGLARGTDTQYF; CDR3 DNA: TGTGCCAGCAGTTTATCGGGACTAGCCCGCGGCACAGATACGCAGTATTTT
clone size: many; D gene: TRBD1; V gene: TRBV7-9; J gene: TRBJ1-3; CDR3 protein: CASSSTDGTASGNTIYF; CDR3 DNA: TGTGCCAGCAGCTCAACGGACGGGACAGCCTCTGGAAACACCATATATTTT
clone size: -; D gene: -; V gene: TRBV20-1; J gene: TRBJ1-5; CDR3 protein: CSARSEGRSNQPQHF; CDR3 DNA: TGCAGTGCGAGGTCCGAGGGTCGGAGCAATCAGCCCCAGCATTTT
clone size: -; D gene: -; V gene: TRBV11-2; J gene: TRBJ1-1; CDR3 protein: CASSSHGSGVAFF; CDR3 DNA: TGTGCCAGCAGTTCACACGGGAGTGGAGTGGCTTTCTTT
clone size: few; D gene: -; V gene: TRBV9; J gene: TRBJ2-1; CDR3 protein: CASSAGTRDEQFF; CDR3 DNA: TGTGCCAGCAGCGCCGGGACGCGCGATGAGCAGTTCTTC
clone size: once; D gene: -; V gene: TRBV6-4; J gene: TRBJ1-1; CDR3 protein: CASSATVENTEAFF; CDR3 DNA: TGTGCCAGCAGTGCGACAGTGGAAAACACTGAAGCTTTCTTT
clone size: -; D gene: -; V gene: TRBV6-5; J gene: TRBJ2-1; CDR3 protein: CASSYLVADYNEQFF; CDR3 DNA: TGTGCCAGCAGTTACTTGGTAGCGGACTACAATGAGCAGTTCTTC
clone size: -; D gene: -; V gene: TRBV11-2; J gene: TRBJ1-1; CDR3 protein: CASSLVWQNTEAFF; CDR3 DNA: TGTGCCAGCAGCTTAGTTTGGCAGAACACTGAAGCTTTCTTT
clone size: -; D gene: TRBD2; V gene: TRBV10-3; J gene: TRBJ2-3; CDR3 protein: CAISEKGGGANTQYF; CDR3 DNA: TGTGCCATCAGTGAAAAGGGCGGGGGGGCGAATACGCAGTATTTT
clone size: many; D gene: TRBD2; V gene: TRBV7-2; J gene: TRBJ2-1; CDR3 protein: CASSGRYNEQFF; CDR3 DNA: TGTGCCAGTAGCGGGAGGTACAATGAGCAGTTCTTC
clone size: few; D gene: -; V gene: TRBV6-5; J gene: TRBJ1-1; CDR3 protein: CASSYISPGKEAFF; CDR3 DNA: TGTGCCAGCAGTTACATTTCGCCCGGGAAAGAAGCTTTCTTT
clone size: -; D gene: TRBD1; V gene: TRBV29-1; J gene: TRBJ2-7; CDR3 protein: CSVEAGGEYEQYF; CDR3 DNA: TGCAGCGTTGAAGCAGGGGGCGAATACGAGCAGTACTTC
clone size: few; D gene: TRBD2; V gene: TRBV6-1; J gene: TRBJ2-1; CDR3 protein: CASTLESGRYNEQFF; CDR3 DNA: TGTGCCAGCACCCTGGAAAGCGGGAGATACAATGAGCAGTTCTTC
clone size: once; D gene: -; V gene: TRBV4-1; J gene: TRBJ2-3; CDR3 protein: CASSQDNQPFTQYF; CDR3 DNA: TGCGCCAGCAGCCAAGATAACCAGCCCTTTACGCAGTATTTT
clone size: -; D gene: TRBD1; V gene: TRBV7-9; J gene: TRBJ1-2; CDR3 protein: CASPPTGDYGYNF; CDR3 DNA: TGTGCCAGCCCACCGACAGGGGACTATGGCTACAACTTC
clone size: few; D gene: -; V gene: TRBV7-2; J gene: TRBJ2-1; CDR3 protein: CASSLVSGATYNEQFF; CDR3 DNA: TGTGCCAGCAGCTTAGTAAGCGGAGCTACTTACAATGAGCAGTTCTTC
clone size: -; D gene: -; V gene: TRBV20-1; J gene: TRBJ2-6; CDR3 protein: CSAGDREGSGANVLTF; CDR3 DNA: TGCAGTGCTGGAGACAGGGAGGGCTCTGGGGCCAACGTCCTGACTTTC
clone size: -; D gene: TRBD2; V gene: TRBV7-2; J gene: TRBJ2-1; CDR3 protein: CASSLGLAGGPSSYNEQFF; CDR3 DNA: TGTGCCAGCAGCTTAGGGCTAGCGGGAGGGCCTAGCTCCTACAATGAGCAGTTCTTC
clone size: few; D gene: -; V gene: TRBV5-1; J gene: TRBJ2-7; CDR3 protein: CASSSSWEAGYEQYF; CDR3 DNA: TGCGCCAGCAGCTCTTCGTGGGAGGCCGGGTACGAGCAGTACTTC
clone size: -; D gene: -; V gene: TRBV6-2/TRBV6-3; J gene: TRBJ2-4; CDR3 protein: CASSPSQHQLAKNIQYF; CDR3 DNA: TGTGCCAGCAGTCCCTCGCAGCATCAACTAGCCAAAAACATTCAGTACTTC
clone size: -; D gene: TRBD2; V gene: TRBV2; J gene: TRBJ2-1; CDR3 protein: CASSEGTSGSPQFF; CDR3 DNA: TGTGCCAGCAGTGAAGGGACTAGCGGGAGCCCGCAGTTCTTC
clone size: -; D gene: TRBD1; V gene: TRBV29-1; J gene: TRBJ1-1; CDR3 protein: CSVEDPRTGLGTEAFF; CDR3 DNA: TGCAGCGTTGAAGACCCCAGGACAGGTTTGGGCACTGAAGCTTTCTTT
clone size: few; D gene: -; V gene: TRBV12-3/TRBV12-4; J gene: TRBJ2-3; CDR3 protein: CASSFSQALDTQYF; CDR3 DNA: TGTGCCAGCAGTTTCTCTCAGGCTCTGGATACGCAGTATTTT
clone size: few; D gene: -; V gene: TRBV2; J gene: TRBJ1-6; CDR3 protein: CASRLDRSGNSPLHF; CDR3 DNA: TGTGCCAGCAGGCTTGACAGGAGCGGAAATTCACCCCTCCACTTT
clone size: -; D gene: -; V gene: TRBV6-2/TRBV6-3; J gene: TRBJ2-1; CDR3 protein: CASSYITRARDSSYNEQFF; CDR3 DNA: TGTGCCAGCAGTTATATTACCCGGGCTAGAGACAGCTCCTACAATGAGCAGTTCTTC
clone size: -; D gene: -; V gene: TRBV5-1; J gene: TRBJ2-7; CDR3 protein: CASSAGVKAYEQYF; CDR3 DNA: TGCGCCAGCAGCGCCGGGGTCAAAGCCTACGAGCAGTACTTC
clone size: -; D gene: -; V gene: TRBV12-3/TRBV12-4; J gene: TRBJ2-2; CDR3 protein: CASSPGHLTGELFF; CDR3 DNA: TGTGCCAGCAGTCCGGGACATCTCACCGGGGAGCTGTTTTTT
clone size: many; D gene: TRBD1; V gene: TRBV6-5; J gene: TRBJ2-7; CDR3 protein: CASSYSSSGTGAYEQYF; CDR3 DNA: TGTGCCAGCAGTTACTCTTCCTCCGGGACAGGGGCCTACGAGCAGTACTTC
clone size: -; D gene: -; V gene: TRBV4-1; J gene: TRBJ1-1; CDR3 protein: CASSQGPGENTEAFF; CDR3 DNA: TGCGCCAGCAGCCAAGGTCCGGGGGAGAACACTGAAGCTTTCTTT
clone size: few; D gene: -; V gene: TRBV18; J gene: TRBJ2-1; CDR3 protein: CASSPRRLAYNEQFF; CDR3 DNA: TGTGCCAGCTCACCACGCAGACTAGCCTACAATGAGCAGTTCTTC
clone size: -; D gene: -; V gene: TRBV12-3/TRBV12-4; J gene: TRBJ2-1; CDR3 protein: CASTFGGEQFF; CDR3 DNA: TGTGCCAGCACCTTCGGTGGTGAGCAGTTCTTC
clone size: few; D gene: TRBD2; V gene: TRBV6-5; J gene: TRBJ2-3; CDR3 protein: CASSPRGREWDTQYF; CDR3 DNA: TGTGCCAGCAGCCCGCGAGGGCGGGAGTGGGATACGCAGTATTTT
clone size: few; D gene: -; V gene: TRBV12-3/TRBV12-4; J gene: TRBJ2-3; CDR3 protein: CASSSYRADTQYF; CDR3 DNA: TGTGCCAGCAGCTCCTATAGGGCAGATACGCAGTATTTT
clone size: -; D gene: -; V gene: TRBV7-9; J gene: TRBJ2-7; CDR3 protein: CASMGGEGTYEQYF; CDR3 DNA: TGTGCAAGCATGGGTGGGGAAGGGACCTACGAGCAGTACTTC
clone size: -; D gene: TRBD2; V gene: TRBV3-1; J gene: TRBJ2-1; CDR3 protein: CASSPPIAGEYNEQFF; CDR3 DNA: TGTGCCAGCAGCCCGCCGATAGCGGGGGAGTACAATGAGCAGTTCTTC
clone size: few; D gene: -; V gene: TRBV7-2; J gene: TRBJ2-2; CDR3 protein: CASRSGLGSGLNTGELFF; CDR3 DNA: TGTGCCAGCAGGTCCGGGCTGGGTTCAGGGTTAAACACCGGGGAGCTGTTTTTT
clone size: few; D gene: TRBD1; V gene: TRBV11-3; J gene: TRBJ2-7; CDR3 protein: CASRFRDREYEQYF; CDR3 DNA: TGTGCCAGCAGATTCCGGGACAGAGAATACGAGCAGTACTTC
clone size: -; D gene: -; V gene: TRBV5-1; J gene: TRBJ1-3; CDR3 protein: CASSSIDSGNTIYF; CDR3 DNA: TGCGCCAGCAGTTCCATCGATTCTGGAAACACCATATATTTT
clone size: -; D gene: -; V gene: TRBV24-1; J gene: TRBJ2-3; CDR3 protein: CATSDFSGRTDTQYF; CDR3 DNA: TGTGCCACCAGTGATTTTTCGGGTCGCACAGATACGCAGTATTTT
clone size: few; D gene: -; V gene: TRBV7-6; J gene: TRBJ2-1; CDR3 protein: CASRAGGRNEQFF; CDR3 DNA: TGTGCCTCTCGGGCCGGGGGCCGGAATGAGCAGTTCTTC
clone size: -; D gene: -; V gene: TRBV5-1; J gene: TRBJ2-4; CDR3 protein: CASSLAFEKAAKNIQYF; CDR3 DNA: TGCGCCAGCAGCTTGGCTTTTGAGAAGGCAGCCAAAAACATTCAGTACTTC
clone size: -; D gene: -; V gene: TRBV15; J gene: TRBJ2-6; CDR3 protein: CATSRGDGGLTF; CDR3 DNA: TGTGCCACCAGCAGAGGGGATGGGGGGTTGACTTTC
clone size: -; D gene: -; V gene: TRBV13; J gene: TRBJ2-7; CDR3 protein: CASSPAGDIEQYF; CDR3 DNA: TGTGCCAGCAGCCCTGCCGGGGACATCGAGCAGTACTTC
clone size: -; D gene: TRBD1; V gene: TRBV2; J gene: TRBJ1-6; CDR3 protein: CASIVVTGTGVSPLHF; CDR3 DNA: TGTGCCAGCATCGTTGTAACCGGGACAGGGGTTTCACCCCTCCACTTT
clone size: -; D gene: -; V gene: TRBV6-4; J gene: TRBJ1-1; CDR3 protein: CASSEGMRTKAFF; CDR3 DNA: TGTGCCAGCAGTGAAGGGATGAGGACAAAAGCTTTCTTT